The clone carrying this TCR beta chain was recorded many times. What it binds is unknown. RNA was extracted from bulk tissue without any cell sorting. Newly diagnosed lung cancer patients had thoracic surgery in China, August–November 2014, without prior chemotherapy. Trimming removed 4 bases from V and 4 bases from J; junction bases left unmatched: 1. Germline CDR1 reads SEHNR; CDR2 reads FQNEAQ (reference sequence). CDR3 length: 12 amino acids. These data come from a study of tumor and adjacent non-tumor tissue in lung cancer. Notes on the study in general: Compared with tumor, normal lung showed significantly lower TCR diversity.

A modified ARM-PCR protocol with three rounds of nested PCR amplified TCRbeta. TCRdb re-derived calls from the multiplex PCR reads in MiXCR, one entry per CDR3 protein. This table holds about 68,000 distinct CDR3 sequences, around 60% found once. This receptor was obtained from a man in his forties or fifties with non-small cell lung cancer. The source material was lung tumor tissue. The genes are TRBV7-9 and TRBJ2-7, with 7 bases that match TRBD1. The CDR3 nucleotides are TGTGCCAGCAGCTCACAGGGGTACGAGCAGTACTTC. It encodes CASSSQGYEQYF. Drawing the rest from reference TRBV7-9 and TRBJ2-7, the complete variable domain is DTGVSQNPRHKITKRGQNVTFRCDPISEHNRLYWYRQTLGQGPEFLTYFQNEAQLEKSRLLSDRFSAERPKGSFSTLEIQRTEQGDSAMYLCASSSQGYEQYFGPGTRLTVT.